This is a list of T cell receptor beta chains from one sample in a study of cytomegalovirus exposure and HLA in healthy donors. The method was immunoSEQ multiplex PCR; TCRdb's version includes in-frame clones alone and lacks a portion of them. Among about 130,000 clones listed, 75% to 90% were seen once. What was sequenced was PBMCs. These receptor sequences come from a woman aged 18-30 years in good health and CMV-seronegative. CDR3s include the opening cysteine and the closing phenylalanine or tryptophan. The order of the fields is clone size, V gene, J gene, D gene, CDR3 DNA, CDR3 protein. A D gene is named only where the DNA matches it firmly. Only part of the rows carry a size: once, few, many, or a class if the clone is expanded.

>-|TRBV9|TRBJ1-2|-
TGTGCCAGCAGCCCCGGGACCGGGGGTTTGGGGTATGGCTACACCTTC
CASSPGTGGLGYGYTF
>-|TRBV11-2|TRBJ2-3|-
TGTGCCAGCAGCCCGGCCGGGGGTACGCAGTATTTT
CASSPAGGTQYF
>-|TRBV11-2|TRBJ2-2|-
TGTGCCAGCAGCTTACCGTTCCGGAGACTTACCACCGGGGAGCTGTTTTTT
CASSLPFRRLTTGELFF
>-|TRBV4-2|TRBJ2-1|TRBD1
TGTGCCAGCAGCAGGGGGCGAAGCTCTGAGCAGTTCTTC
CASSRGRSSEQFF
>few|TRBV7-8|TRBJ2-7|TRBD1
TGTGCCAGCAGCGCCGACAGGGGGGCGTCCTACGAGCAGTACTTC
CASSADRGASYEQYF
>few|TRBV5-1|TRBJ1-2|-
TGCGCCAGCAGCTGGGGAGTCCCGGACTATGGCTACACCTTC
CASSWGVPDYGYTF
>-|TRBV7-9|TRBJ1-1|-
TGTGCCAGCAGCTTAAACAGTAACACTGAAGCTTTCTTT
CASSLNSNTEAFF
>-|TRBV7-8|TRBJ2-2|TRBD2
TGTGCCAGCAGCTTAGGACTAGCGGGAGACACCGGGGAGCTGTTTTTT
CASSLGLAGDTGELFF
>-|TRBV2|TRBJ1-1|-
TGTGCCAGCGAGACACCTAACACTGAAGCTTTCTTT
CASETPNTEAFF
>-|TRBV28|TRBJ2-3|-
TGTGCCAGCAGTCCACGGGGATCCTTCACAGATACGCAGTATTTT
CASSPRGSFTDTQYF